This T cell receptor beta chain was documented in a study of blood T cells in healthy people across ages. The CDR3 is 16 residues long. V dropped 4 bases and J dropped 0; count of bases not matched to a gene: 9. The germline V gene encodes CDR1 SQVTM and CDR2 ANQGSEA. Primed by a sample-barcoded 5' primer and a J-beta primer mix, a second PCR proceeded for 7 to 11 cycles. One entry per CDR3 protein, called by TCRdb with MiXCR from the 5' RACE reads. The sample consists of about 1.4 million distinct CDR3 sequences, approximately 63% of them appearing once. This chain joins TRBV29-1 and TRBJ2-4; 7 nucleotides match TRBD2. Sequenced: blood. This TCR derives from a man younger than 35 in good health. The DNA for the CDR3 is TGCAGCGTTGGGGGGGGGACCCAACTAGCCAAAAACATTCAGTACTTC. It yields the protein CSVGGGTQLAKNIQYF.